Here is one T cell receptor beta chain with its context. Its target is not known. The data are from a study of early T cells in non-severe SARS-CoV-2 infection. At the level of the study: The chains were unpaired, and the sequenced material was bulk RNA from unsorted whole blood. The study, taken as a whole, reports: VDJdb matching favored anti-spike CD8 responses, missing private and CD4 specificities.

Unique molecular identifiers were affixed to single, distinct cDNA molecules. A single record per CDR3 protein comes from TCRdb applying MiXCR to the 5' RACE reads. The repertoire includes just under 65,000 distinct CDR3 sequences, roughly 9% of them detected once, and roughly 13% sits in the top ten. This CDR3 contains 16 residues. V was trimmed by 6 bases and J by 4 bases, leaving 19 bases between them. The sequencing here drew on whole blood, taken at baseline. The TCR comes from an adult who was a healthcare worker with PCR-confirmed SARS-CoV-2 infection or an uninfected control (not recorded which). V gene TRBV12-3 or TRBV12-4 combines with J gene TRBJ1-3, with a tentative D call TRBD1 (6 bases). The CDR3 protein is CASSLLQGQSGNTIYF. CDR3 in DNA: TGTGCCAGCAGCCTACTCCAGGGGCAGTCGGGAAACACCATATATTTT.